Below are 13 T cell receptor beta chains sequenced from a single sample in a study of blood T cells in healthy people across ages. Sample-barcoded 5' priming and a J-beta primer mix drove a second PCR of 7 to 11 cycles. TCRdb redid the calling of the 5' RACE reads with MiXCR, one entry per CDR3 protein. The repertoire holds roughly 1,300,000 distinct CDR3 sequences, around 59% seen once, with roughly 6.3% in the top ten. The source material was blood. These receptors all stem from a man aged 18 to 35 in good health.

V usage is TRBV12-3 or TRBV12-4 and J usage is TRBJ2-2, with TRBD2 matching 7 bases. This CDR3 spans 15 amino acids. After removal of 5 bases from V and 2 bases from J, the junction contained 5 bases not matched to a gene. Here the CDR3 DNA reads TGTGCCAGCAGTCGAACTAGCGACAACACCGGGGAGCTGTTTTTT. Translation gives CASSRTSDNTGELFF.

This sequence joins TRBV5-4 and TRBJ2-5; D not certain. CDR1 and CDR2 (germline): SGHNT, YYREEE (reference sequence). Deletions cut 7 bases from V and 11 bases from J, with 21 bases between. The CDR3 is made up of 13 amino acids. In nucleotides, the CDR3 is TGTGCCAGCGGCCCCGGAGCGAACAATGAGCAGTACTTC. It is translated as CASGPGANNEQYF. The full variable domain, rest sourced from reference TRBV5-4 and TRBJ2-5, is ETGVTQSPTHLIKTRGQQVTLRCSSQSGHNTVSWYQQALGQGPQFIFQYYREEENGRGNFPPRFSGLQFPNYSSELNVNALELDDSALYLCASGPGANNEQYFGPGTRLLVL.

DNA of the CDR3: TGTGCCAGCGAAGCTAGCGGGAGGAAACAAGAGACCCAGTACTTC. Protein product: CASEASGRKQETQYF. The chain employs TRBV7-9 and TRBJ2-5; 11 bases agree with TRBD2. Germline V gene lookup returns CDR1 SEHNR and CDR2 FQNEAQ (reference sequence). The CDR3 runs to 15 residues. V gave up 8 bases and J gave up 2 bases; unmatched junction bases: 7.

In DNA, the CDR3 is TGTGCCATCAGTGAGCCGACAGAATCCTACGAGCAGTACTTC. It translates to CAISEPTESYEQYF. This rearrangement joins TRBV10-3 to TRBJ2-7; the D gene is possibly TRBD1 (5 bases). Germline CDR1 ENHRY, CDR2 SYGVKD. Trimming left V 2 bases short and J 1 base short, with 9 bases between. CDR3 length equals 14 residues.

In this sample, this clonotype turned up once. This chain uses TRBV20-1 with TRBJ2-5; D perhaps matches TRBD2 (7 bases). The length of the CDR3 is 17 residues. V lost 2 bases and J 1 base, leaving 20 bases between the germline ends. Germline V gene sequence: CDR1 DFQATT, CDR2 SNEGSKA (reference sequence). CDR3 coding DNA: TGCAGTGCTAGACCCTGGGGGGCTAGCGGAAGCCAAGAGACCCAGTACTTC. This encodes CSARPWGASGSQETQYF.

This chain joins TRBV29-1 and TRBJ1-1; D gene ambiguous. The germline V gene has CDR1 SQVTM and CDR2 ANQGSEA. The CDR3 has 12 amino acids. With 5 bases removed from V and 5 bases from J, the gap between germline ends came to 12 bases. In nucleotides, the CDR3 is TGCAGCGTTCAGCGAGGGAAAACTGAAGCTTTCTTT. This encodes CSVQRGKTEAFF. The entire variable domain, with the rest obtained from reference TRBV29-1 and TRBJ1-1, is as follows: SAVISQKPSRDICQRGTSLTIQCQVDSQVTMMFWYRQQPGQSLTLIATANQGSEATYESGFVIDKFPISRPNLTFSTLTVSNMSPEDSSIYLCSVQRGKTEAFFGQGTRLTVV.

The rearrangement uses TRBV15 and TRBJ1-2; D is uncertain. Per germline, CDR1 LNHNV and CDR2 YYDKDF (reference sequence). Trimming removed 0 bases at V and 4 bases at J, with 15 bases between. The CDR3 contains 16 residues. The DNA of the CDR3 is TGTGCCACCAGCAGAGATCTGTCGGGCGCAGGCTATGGCTACACCTTC. Translating it yields CATSRDLSGAGYGYTF.

The rearrangement uses TRBV6-6 and TRBJ1-2, with TRBD1 as a possible D gene (5 bases). Trimming left V 8 bases short and J 6 bases short, with 13 bases between. This CDR3 spans 12 amino acids. CDR1 is MNHNY and CDR2 is SVGAGI in the germline V gene (reference sequence). CDR3 region: CASAGPDNGYTF. CDR3 nucleotides: TGTGCCAGCGCGGGGCCAGATAATGGCTACACCTTC.

The gene calls are TRBV29-1 and TRBJ2-5; D perhaps matches TRBD2 (6 bases). Trimming left V 0 bases short and J 2 bases short, with 16 bases between. CDR3 size: 16 residues. In germline, CDR1 is SQVTM, CDR2 ANQGSEA. This CDR3 is CSVEEGRDEGQETQYF. In DNA, the CDR3 is TGCAGCGTTGAAGAGGGGCGGGATGAAGGGCAAGAGACCCAGTACTTC.

The chain recombines TRBV4-1 with TRBJ2-1; maybe TRBD1 (6 bases). Between the trimmed V and J ends, which lost 2 bases and 0 bases, there was a span of 11 bases. The CDR3 spans 16 residues. CDR1 is MGHRA, CDR2 YSYEKL, per germline. CDR3 in amino acids: CASSQYEGDSYNEQFF. CDR3 nucleotides: TGCGCCAGCAGCCAATACGAGGGGGACTCCTACAATGAGCAGTTCTTC.

The sample holds a few counts of this clonotype. The chain is built from TRBV7-2 and TRBJ2-1; 8 positions agree with TRBD1. V lost 5 bases, J lost 4 bases, and 7 bases stayed unmatched. Germline V gene data show CDR1 as SGHTA and CDR2 as FQGNSA. The CDR3 consists of 15 residues. CDR3 region: CASSVTGTGYNEQFF. In DNA form, the CDR3 reads TGTGCCAGCAGCGTCACCGGGACAGGATACAATGAGCAGTTCTTC.

In this sample, this clonotype turned up once. The V call is TRBV5-6, the J call TRBJ2-5; 7 bases fit TRBD1. V dropped 6 bases and J dropped 2; count of bases not matched to a gene: 7. CDR3 size: 14 residues. In germline, CDR1 is SGHDT, CDR2 YYEEEE. The CDR3, as DNA: TGTGCCAGCATACGGGGACAGAAACAAGAGACCCAGTACTTC. Translating it yields CASIRGQKQETQYF.

This clonotype was counted only a few times. CDR3 sequence: CASSEATGGYEQYF. DNA for the CDR3: TGTGCCAGCAGCGAAGCGACAGGGGGCTACGAGCAGTACTTC. The V gene is TRBV21-1, the J gene TRBJ2-7; the tabulated D call, TRBD1, remains unverified against the DNA. TRBV21-1 is termed a pseudogene. The length of the CDR3 is 14 residues.